Below are 5 T cell receptor beta chains sequenced from a single sample in a study of cytomegalovirus exposure and HLA in healthy donors. The PCR had 60 Vbeta and 13 Jbeta primers. The method was immunoSEQ multiplex PCR; TCRdb's version includes in-frame clones alone and lacks a portion of them. The sample holds 150,000 or so clones, 60% to 85% seen once. Sequenced: PBMCs. The receptors originated from a man in his forties or fifties in good health and CMV-seropositive.

The V and J genes are TRBV9 and TRBJ1-2; maybe TRBD1 (5 bases). Germline CDR1 and CDR2: SGDLS and YYNGEE. V lost 3 bases and J lost 5, with 11 bases in between. This CDR3 is built from 13 residues. CDR3 in DNA: TGTGCCAGCAGCGCGGGGGGTGATTATGGCTACACCTTC. Translated: CASSAGGDYGYTF.

For this clone: At one of its ends the junction is not consistent with the germline gene, which may arise from a read error. CDR3 amino acids: CASSLQGAKNSQYF. CDR3 DNA: TGTGCCAGCAGCTTGCAAGGGGCCAAAAACAGTCAGTACTTC. The chain links TRBV7-9 to TRBJ2-4; TRBD1 is a possible D gene (5 bases). Looked up from germline, CDR1 is SEHNR and CDR2 is FQNEAQ (reference sequence). This CDR3 has 14 amino acids.

A word on this clone: One end of the junction fails to match germline, which may point to a read error. The CDR3 loop is CSSSLLAGGIDEQYF. The CDR3 bases are TGTTCCAGCAGCTTACTCGCGGGAGGGATCGACGAGCAGTACTTC. The chain is built from TRBV7-9 and TRBJ2-7; TRBD2 matches 9 bases. The V gene's germline CDR1 is SEHNR and CDR2 FQNEAQ (reference sequence). The CDR3 runs to 15 residues.

The rearrangement uses TRBV7-2 and TRBJ2-1; TRBD2 aligns across 13 bases. The CDR3 totals 14 residues. Trimming at V came to 5 bases and at J to 7 bases, leaving 2 bases not matched to a gene. The germline CDR1 and CDR2 sequences are SGHTA and FQGNSA. The CDR3 here is CASSPGLAGNEQFF. The CDR3 DNA is TGTGCCAGCAGCCCGGGACTAGCGGGAAATGAGCAGTTCTTC.

The rearrangement uses TRBV5-4 and TRBJ2-7; possible D gene TRBD1, 5 bases. Trimming cost V 0 bases and J 4 bases, with 11 bases left between them. This CDR3 contains 14 residues. Germline V gives CDR1 SGHNT, CDR2 YYREEE (reference sequence). CDR3 in DNA: TGTGCCAGCAGCTTGGCGCAAGGGGAATACGAGCAGTACTTC. Translation: CASSLAQGEYEQYF. Together with reference TRBV5-4 and TRBJ2-7, the CDR3 gives the full variable domain: ETGVTQSPTHLIKTRGQQVTLRCSSQSGHNTVSWYQQALGQGPQFIFQYYREEENGRGNFPPRFSGLQFPNYSSELNVNALELDDSALYLCASSLAQGEYEQYFGPGTRLTVT.